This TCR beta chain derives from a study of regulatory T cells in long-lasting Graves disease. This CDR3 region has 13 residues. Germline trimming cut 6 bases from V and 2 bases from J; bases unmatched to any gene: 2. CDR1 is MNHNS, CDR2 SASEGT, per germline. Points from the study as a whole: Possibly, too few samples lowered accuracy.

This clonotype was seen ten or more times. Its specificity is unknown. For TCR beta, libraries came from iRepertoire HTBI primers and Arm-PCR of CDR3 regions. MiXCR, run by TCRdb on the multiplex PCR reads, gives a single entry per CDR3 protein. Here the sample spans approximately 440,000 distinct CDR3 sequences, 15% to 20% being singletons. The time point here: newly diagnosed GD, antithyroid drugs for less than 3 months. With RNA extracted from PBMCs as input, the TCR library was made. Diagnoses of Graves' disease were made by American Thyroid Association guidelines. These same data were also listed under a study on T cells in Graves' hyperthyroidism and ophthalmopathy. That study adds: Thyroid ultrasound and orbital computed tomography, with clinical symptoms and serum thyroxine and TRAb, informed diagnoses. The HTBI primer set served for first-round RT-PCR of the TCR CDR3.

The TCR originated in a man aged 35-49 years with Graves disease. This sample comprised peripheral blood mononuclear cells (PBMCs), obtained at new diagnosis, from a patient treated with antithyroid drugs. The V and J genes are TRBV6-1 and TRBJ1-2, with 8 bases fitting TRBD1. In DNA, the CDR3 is TGTGCCAGCAGACCAGGGGGCAACTATGGCTACACCTTC. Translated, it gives CASRPGGNYGYTF.